The 6 T cell receptor beta chains in this list originate from one sample, sequenced in a study of T-cell memory formation after mild COVID-19. MiXCR, applied by TCRdb to the 5' RACE reads, yields one record per CDR3 protein. Here the sample spans about 150,000 distinct CDR3 sequences, about a third being singletons. Sequenced input: PBMCs or a T cell subset sorted from them (not recorded which). The receptors here all came from an adult woman who had mild COVID-19 (a few samples of this study predate the infection). Cell type and time point are not known.

This rearrangement joins TRBV20-1 to TRBJ2-7, with D possibly matching TRBD1 (5 bases). Germline CDR1 and CDR2: DFQATT and SNEGSKA (reference sequence). Trimming left V 1 base short and J 0 bases short, with 7 bases between. The CDR3 runs 13 residues. For the CDR3, the DNA is TGCAGTGCTAGAGTGCAGGGCTCCTACGAGCAGTACTTC. This gives the protein CSARVQGSYEQYF.

The chain combines TRBV12-3 or TRBV12-4 with TRBJ2-7; D is undetermined. V shed 7 bases and J shed 2 bases, with 18 bases lying between them. The CDR3 has 15 amino acids. The DNA of the CDR3 is TGTGCCAGCATCTTAGGTTTCGGCGTCCCCTACGAGCAGTACTTC. Amino acid sequence: CASILGFGVPYEQYF.

V and J are TRBV20-1 and TRBJ2-5, with 10 bases aligning to TRBD2. The V segment lost 5 bases and the J segment 2 bases; nucleotides outside the gene matches: 8. CDR3 length: 15 residues. Germline V gene sequence: CDR1 DFQATT, CDR2 SNEGSKA (reference sequence). The CDR3 DNA reads TGCAGTGCTTCCCGGACTAGCGGACCTCAAGAGACCCAGTACTTC. Translated: CSASRTSGPQETQYF.

This clonotype was picked up a small number of times. The V and J genes are TRBV7-9 and TRBJ1-1; the D gene is possibly TRBD1 (5 bases). Trimming took 4 bases from V and 8 from J, leaving 14 bases between them. CDR3 length: 13 amino acids. Germline loops: CDR1 SEHNR, CDR2 FQNEAQ (reference sequence). Here the CDR3 DNA reads TGTGCCAGCAGCTCCTGGCGGGGGGACGAAGCTTTCTTT. Translation: CASSSWRGDEAFF.

This clonotype was counted only a few times. The rearrangement uses TRBV2 and TRBJ1-2; D possibly corresponds to TRBD1 (5 bases). V gave up 10 bases and J gave up 5 bases, with 14 bases separating them. CDR3 length: 12 amino acids. Looked up from germline, CDR1 is SNHLY and CDR2 is FYNNEI. The CDR3 DNA is TGTGCCATTACGGGGGGTAGTTATGGCTACACCTTC. This sequence encodes CAITGGSYGYTF.

This clonotype turned up a few times. V usage is TRBV12-3 or TRBV12-4 and J usage is TRBJ2-7, with a weak D call TRBD2 (6 bases). CDR3 size: 13 residues. V lost 5 bases to trimming and J lost 6 bases, with 14 bases between them. The CDR3 DNA reads as TGTGCCAGCAGTGCGGGGTTAGTCGGCGAGCAGTACTTC. As protein: CASSAGLVGEQYF.